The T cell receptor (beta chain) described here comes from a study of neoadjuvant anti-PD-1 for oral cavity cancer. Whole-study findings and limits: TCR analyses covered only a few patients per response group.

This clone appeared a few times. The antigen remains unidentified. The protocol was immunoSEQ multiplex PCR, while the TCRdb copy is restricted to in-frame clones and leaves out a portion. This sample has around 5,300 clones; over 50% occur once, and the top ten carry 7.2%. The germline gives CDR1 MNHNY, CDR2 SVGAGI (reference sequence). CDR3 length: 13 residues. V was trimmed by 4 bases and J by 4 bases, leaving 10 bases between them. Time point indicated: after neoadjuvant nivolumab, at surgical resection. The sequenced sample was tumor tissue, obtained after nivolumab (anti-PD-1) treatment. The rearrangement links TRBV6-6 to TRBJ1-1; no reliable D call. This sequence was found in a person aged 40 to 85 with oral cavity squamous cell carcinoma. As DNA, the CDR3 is TGTGCCAGCAGTTTGGGGAAGAGCACTGAAGCTTTCTTT. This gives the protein CASSLGKSTEAFF.